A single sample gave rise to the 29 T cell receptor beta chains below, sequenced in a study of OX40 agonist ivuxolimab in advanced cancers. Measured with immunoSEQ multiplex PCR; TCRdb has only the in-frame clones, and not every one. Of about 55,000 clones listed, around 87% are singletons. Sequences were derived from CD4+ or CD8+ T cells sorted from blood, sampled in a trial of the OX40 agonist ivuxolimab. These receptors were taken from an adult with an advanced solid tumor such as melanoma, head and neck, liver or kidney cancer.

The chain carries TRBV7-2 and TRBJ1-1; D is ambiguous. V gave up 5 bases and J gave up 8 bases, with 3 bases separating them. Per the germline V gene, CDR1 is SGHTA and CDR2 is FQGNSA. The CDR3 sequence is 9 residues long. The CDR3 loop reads CASSDEAFF. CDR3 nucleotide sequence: TGTGCCAGCAGCGACGAAGCTTTCTTT.

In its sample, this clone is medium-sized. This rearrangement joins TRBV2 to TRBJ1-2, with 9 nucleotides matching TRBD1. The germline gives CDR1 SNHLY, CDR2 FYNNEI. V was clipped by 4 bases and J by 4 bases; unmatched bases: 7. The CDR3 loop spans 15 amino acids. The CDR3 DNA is TGTGCCAGCAGTGGGCCGACAGGGGGGGGCTATGGCTACACCTTC. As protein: CASSGPTGGGYGYTF.

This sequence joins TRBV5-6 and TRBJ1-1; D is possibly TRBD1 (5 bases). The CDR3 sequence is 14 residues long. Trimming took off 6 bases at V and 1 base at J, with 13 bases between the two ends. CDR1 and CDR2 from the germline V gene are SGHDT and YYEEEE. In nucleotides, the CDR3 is TGTGCCAGCACCCACGTGGGGCCGAACACTGAAGCTTTCTTT. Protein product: CASTHVGPNTEAFF.

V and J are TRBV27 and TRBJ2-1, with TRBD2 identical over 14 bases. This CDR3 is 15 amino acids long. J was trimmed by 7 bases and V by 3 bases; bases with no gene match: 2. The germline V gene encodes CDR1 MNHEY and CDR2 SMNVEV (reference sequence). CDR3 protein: CASSLGLAGVNEQFF. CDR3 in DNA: TGTGCCAGCAGTTTGGGACTAGCGGGGGTAAATGAGCAGTTCTTC.

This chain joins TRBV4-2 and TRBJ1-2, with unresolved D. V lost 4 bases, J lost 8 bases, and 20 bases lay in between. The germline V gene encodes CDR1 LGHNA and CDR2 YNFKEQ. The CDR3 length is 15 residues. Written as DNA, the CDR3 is TGTGCCAGCAGCCTCCCCGACTCCTGGGTGGGGGGCTACACCTTC. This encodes CASSLPDSWVGGYTF.

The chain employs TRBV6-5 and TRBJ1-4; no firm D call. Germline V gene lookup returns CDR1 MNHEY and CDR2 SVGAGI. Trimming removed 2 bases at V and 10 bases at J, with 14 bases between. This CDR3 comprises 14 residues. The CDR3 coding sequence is TGTGCCAGCAGTTACAACTTAATGAAGGGAAAACTGTTTTTT. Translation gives CASSYNLMKGKLFF.

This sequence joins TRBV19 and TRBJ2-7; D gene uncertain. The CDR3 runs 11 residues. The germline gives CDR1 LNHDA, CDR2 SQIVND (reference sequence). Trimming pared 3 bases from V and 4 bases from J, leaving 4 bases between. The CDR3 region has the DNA TGTGCCAGTAGTATGGGGTACGAGCAGTACTTC. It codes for CASSMGYEQYF.

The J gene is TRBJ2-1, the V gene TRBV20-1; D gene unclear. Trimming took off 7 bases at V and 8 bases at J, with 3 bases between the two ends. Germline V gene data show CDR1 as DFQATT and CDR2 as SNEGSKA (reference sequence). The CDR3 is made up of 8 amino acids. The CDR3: CSGHEQFF. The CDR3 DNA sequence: TGCAGTGGTCATGAGCAGTTCTTC.

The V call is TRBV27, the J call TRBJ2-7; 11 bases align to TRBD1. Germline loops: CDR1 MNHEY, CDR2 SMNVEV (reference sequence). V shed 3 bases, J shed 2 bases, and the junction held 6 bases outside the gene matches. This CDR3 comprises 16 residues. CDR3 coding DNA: TGTGCCAGCAGTTTGGAGGGACAGGGGGGAGCCTACGAGCAGTACTTC. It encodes CASSLEGQGGAYEQYF.

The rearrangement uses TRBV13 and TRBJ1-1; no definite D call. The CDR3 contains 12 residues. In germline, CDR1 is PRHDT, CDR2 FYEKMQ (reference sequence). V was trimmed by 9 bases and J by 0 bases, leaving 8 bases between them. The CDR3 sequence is CASRIMNTEAFF. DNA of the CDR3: TGTGCCAGTCGCATAATGAACACTGAAGCTTTCTTT.

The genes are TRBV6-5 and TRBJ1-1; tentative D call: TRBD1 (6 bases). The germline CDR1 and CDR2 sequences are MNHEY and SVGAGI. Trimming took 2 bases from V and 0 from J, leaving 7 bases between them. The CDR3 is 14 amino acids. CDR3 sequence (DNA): TGTGCCAGCAGTTACGGACAGATGAACACTGAAGCTTTCTTT. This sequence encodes CASSYGQMNTEAFF.

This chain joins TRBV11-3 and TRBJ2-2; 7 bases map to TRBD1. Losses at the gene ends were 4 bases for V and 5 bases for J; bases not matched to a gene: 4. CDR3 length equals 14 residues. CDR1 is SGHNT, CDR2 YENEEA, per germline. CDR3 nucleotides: TGTGCCAGCAGCTCAAGGACAGGTACCGGGGAGCTGTTTTTT. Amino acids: CASSSRTGTGELFF.

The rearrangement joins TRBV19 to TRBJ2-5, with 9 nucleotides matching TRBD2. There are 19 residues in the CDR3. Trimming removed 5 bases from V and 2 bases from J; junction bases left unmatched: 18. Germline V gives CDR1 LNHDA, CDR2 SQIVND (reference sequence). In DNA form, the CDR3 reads TGTGCCAGTAGTCCCCCGGGACTAGCCATACCGAAAGATCAAGAGACCCAGTACTTC. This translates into CASSPPGLAIPKDQETQYF.

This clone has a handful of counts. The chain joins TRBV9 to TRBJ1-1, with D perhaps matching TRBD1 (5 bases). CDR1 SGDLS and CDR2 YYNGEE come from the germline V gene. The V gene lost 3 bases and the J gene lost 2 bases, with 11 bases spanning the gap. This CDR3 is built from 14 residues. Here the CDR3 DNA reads TGTGCCAGCAGCGGCTCCGGGACCAACACTGAAGCTTTCTTT. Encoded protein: CASSGSGTNTEAFF.

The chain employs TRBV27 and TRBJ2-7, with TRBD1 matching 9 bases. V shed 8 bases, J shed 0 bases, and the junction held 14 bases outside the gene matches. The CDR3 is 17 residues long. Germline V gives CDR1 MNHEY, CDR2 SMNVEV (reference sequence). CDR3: CASGRDRVGKYSYEQYF. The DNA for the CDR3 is TGTGCCAGCGGCCGGGACAGGGTGGGGAAATACTCCTACGAGCAGTACTTC.

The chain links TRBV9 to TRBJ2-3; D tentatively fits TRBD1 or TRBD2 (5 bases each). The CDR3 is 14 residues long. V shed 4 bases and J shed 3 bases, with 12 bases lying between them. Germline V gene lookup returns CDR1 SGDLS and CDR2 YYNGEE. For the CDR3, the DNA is TGTGCCAGCAGCCGCGAGGGGTCGACAGATACGCAGTATTTT. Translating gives CASSREGSTDTQYF.

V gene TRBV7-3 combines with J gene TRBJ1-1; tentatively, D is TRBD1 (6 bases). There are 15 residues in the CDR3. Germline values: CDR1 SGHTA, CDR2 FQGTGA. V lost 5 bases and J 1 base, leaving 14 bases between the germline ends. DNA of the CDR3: TGTGCCAGCAGCCCTATAGTGACAGGGAACACTGAAGCTTTCTTT. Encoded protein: CASSPIVTGNTEAFF.

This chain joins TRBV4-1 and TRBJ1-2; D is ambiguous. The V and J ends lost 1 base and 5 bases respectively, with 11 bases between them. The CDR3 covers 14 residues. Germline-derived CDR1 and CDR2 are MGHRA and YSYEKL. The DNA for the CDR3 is TGCGCCAGCAGCCAAGGACCGGGTGCATATGGCTACACCTTC. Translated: CASSQGPGAYGYTF.

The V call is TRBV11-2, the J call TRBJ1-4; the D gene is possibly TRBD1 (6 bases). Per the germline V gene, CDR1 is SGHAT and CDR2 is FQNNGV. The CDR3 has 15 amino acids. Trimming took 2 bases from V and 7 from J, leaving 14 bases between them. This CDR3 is CASSLLFRGGEKLFF. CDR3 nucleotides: TGTGCCAGCAGCTTACTCTTCAGGGGAGGTGAAAAACTGTTTTTT.

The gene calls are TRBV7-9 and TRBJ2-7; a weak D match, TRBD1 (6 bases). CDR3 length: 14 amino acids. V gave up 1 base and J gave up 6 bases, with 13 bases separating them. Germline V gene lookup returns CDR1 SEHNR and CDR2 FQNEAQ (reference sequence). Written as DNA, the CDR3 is TGTGCCAGCAGCTTAGAGGGCGACAGGAGCGAGCAGTACTTC. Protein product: CASSLEGDRSEQYF.

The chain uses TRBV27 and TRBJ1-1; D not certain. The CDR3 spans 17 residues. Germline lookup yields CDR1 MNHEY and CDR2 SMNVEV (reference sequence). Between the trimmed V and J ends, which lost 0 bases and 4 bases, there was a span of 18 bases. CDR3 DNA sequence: TGTGCCAGCAGTTTATCCTCGGACGGACCAAAATTCACTGAAGCTTTCTTT. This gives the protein CASSLSSDGPKFTEAFF.

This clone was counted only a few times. CDR3: CASSRGEGFDGYTF. For the CDR3, the DNA is TGTGCCAGCAGCCGGGGCGAAGGCTTCGATGGCTACACCTTC. The chain combines TRBV28 with TRBJ1-2; D is possibly TRBD1 (5 bases). Germline V CDR1 and CDR2: MDHEN, SYDVKM. Trimming removed 6 bases at V and 6 bases at J, with 17 bases between. The CDR3 is made up of 14 amino acids.

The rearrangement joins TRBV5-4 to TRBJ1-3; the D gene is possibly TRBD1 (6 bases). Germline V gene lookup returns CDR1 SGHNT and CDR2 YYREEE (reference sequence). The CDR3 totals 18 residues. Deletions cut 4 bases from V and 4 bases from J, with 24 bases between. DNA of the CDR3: TGTGCCAGCAGCCCCTTACAGGGAGGAGAAGTCAGAGGAAACACCATATATTTT. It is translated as CASSPLQGGEVRGNTIYF.

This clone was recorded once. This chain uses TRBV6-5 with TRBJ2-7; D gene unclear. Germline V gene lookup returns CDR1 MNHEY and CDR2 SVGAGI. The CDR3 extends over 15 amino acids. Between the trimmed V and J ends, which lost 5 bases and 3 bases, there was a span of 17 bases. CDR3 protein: CASSTDASPGYEQYF. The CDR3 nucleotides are TGTGCCAGCAGTACAGATGCCTCTCCAGGCTACGAGCAGTACTTC.

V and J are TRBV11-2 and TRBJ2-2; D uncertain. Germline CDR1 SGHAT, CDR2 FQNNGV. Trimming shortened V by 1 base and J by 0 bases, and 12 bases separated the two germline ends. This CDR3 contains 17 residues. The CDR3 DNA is TGTGCCAGCAGCTTAGTACGTTACCTCTCGAACACCGGGGAGCTGTTTTTT. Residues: CASSLVRYLSNTGELFF.

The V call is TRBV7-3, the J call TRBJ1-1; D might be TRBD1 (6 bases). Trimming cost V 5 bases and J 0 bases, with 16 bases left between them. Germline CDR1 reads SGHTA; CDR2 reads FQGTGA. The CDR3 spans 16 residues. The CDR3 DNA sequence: TGTGCCAGCAGCACCTCCGGGACAAACATGAACACTGAAGCTTTCTTT. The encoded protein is CASSTSGTNMNTEAFF.

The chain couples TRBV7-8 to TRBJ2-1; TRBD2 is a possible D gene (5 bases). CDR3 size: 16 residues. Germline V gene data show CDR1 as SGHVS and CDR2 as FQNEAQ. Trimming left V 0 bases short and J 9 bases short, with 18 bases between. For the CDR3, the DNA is TGTGCCAGCAGCTTAGCACTAGTGGGAAACTGGGGTGAGCAGTTCTTC. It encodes CASSLALVGNWGEQFF.

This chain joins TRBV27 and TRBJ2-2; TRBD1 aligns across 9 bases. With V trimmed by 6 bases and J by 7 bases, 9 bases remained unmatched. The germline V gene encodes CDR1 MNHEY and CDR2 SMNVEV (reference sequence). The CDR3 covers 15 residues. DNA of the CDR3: TGTGCCAGCAGGGAAACTACAGGGGGCTTCGGGGAGCTGTTTTTT. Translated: CASRETTGGFGELFF.

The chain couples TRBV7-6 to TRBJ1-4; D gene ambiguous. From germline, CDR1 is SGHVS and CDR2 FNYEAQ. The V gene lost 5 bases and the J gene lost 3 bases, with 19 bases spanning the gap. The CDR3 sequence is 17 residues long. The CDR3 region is CASSPGVLEVPNEKLFF. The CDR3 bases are TGTGCCAGCAGCCCCGGGGTGCTAGAGGTACCTAATGAAAAACTGTTTTTT.